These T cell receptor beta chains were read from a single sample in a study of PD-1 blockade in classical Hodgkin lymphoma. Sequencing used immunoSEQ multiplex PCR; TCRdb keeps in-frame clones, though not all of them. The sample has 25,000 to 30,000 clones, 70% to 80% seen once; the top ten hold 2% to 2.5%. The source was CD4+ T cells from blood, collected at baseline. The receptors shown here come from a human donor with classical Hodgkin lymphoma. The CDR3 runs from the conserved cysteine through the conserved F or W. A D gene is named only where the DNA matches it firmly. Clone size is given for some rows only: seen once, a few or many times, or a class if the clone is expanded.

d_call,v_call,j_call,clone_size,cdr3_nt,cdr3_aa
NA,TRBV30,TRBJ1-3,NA,TGTGCCTGGAGTGTTTCTGGAAACACCATATATTTT,CAWSVSGNTIYF
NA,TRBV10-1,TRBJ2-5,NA,TGCGCCAGCTCAGGGATGGTTGGTTTACCGGAGACCCAGTACTTC,CASSGMVGLPETQYF
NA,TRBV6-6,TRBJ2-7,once,TGTGCCTGCTCGGGGCAGGGAAAATACGAGCAGTACTTC,CACSGQGKYEQYF
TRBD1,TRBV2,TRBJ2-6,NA,TGTGCCAGCAGAGGGGACAGGGGGCGCGAAGGCCTGACTTTC,CASRGDRGREGLTF
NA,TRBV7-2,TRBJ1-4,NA,TGTGCCAGCAGCTTAGGCCGGGGGCCGGGGACTAATGAAAAACTGTTTTTT,CASSLGRGPGTNEKLFF
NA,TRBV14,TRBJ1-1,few,TGTGCCAGCAGCCTCCAGCTTCCCACTGAAGCTTTCTTT,CASSLQLPTEAFF
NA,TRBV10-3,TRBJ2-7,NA,TGTGCCATCAGCTCTATGGGGGACCTACCCTACGAGCAGTACTTC,CAISSMGDLPYEQYF
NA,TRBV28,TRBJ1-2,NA,TGTGCCAGCAGCCGAGAGTTCTATGGCTACACCTTC,CASSREFYGYTF
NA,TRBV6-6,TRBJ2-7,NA,TGTGCCAGCGTCAAGCCCTTAGGGCGCGAGCAGTACTTC,CASVKPLGREQYF
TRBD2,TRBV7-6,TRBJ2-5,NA,TGTGCCAGCAGCTTAGCGGTGGGGGGGGAGACCCAGTACTTC,CASSLAVGGETQYF
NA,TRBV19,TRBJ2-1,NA,TGTGCCAGTAGTATAGGGCAGGGGATCAGTGAGCAGTTCTTC,CASSIGQGISEQFF
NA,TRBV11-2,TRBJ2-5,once,TGTGCCAGCAGCCCCGTGTCGCAAGAGACCCAGTACTTC,CASSPVSQETQYF
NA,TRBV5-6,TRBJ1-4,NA,TGTGCCAGCAGCAGCGGGACACCACCTGCAACTAATGAAAAACTGTTTTTT,CASSSGTPPATNEKLFF
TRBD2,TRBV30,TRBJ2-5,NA,TGTGCCTGGAGTGTACCGGTCGGGGGGGCCCAAGAGACCCAGTACTTC,CAWSVPVGGAQETQYF
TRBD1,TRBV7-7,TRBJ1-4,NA,TGTGCCAGCAGTCCAGGGGGCGCAACTAATGAAAAACTGTTTTTT,CASSPGGATNEKLFF
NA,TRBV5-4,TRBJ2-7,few,TGTGCCAGCAGCTTCGGGGAAGCCTACGAGCAGTACTTC,CASSFGEAYEQYF